The T cell receptor (beta chain) described here comes from a study of T-cell memory formation after mild COVID-19. Findings and caveats of the study: The main location of contracting CD4+ clones was CM and EM, and that of contracting CD8+ clones was EMRA. The SARS-CoV-2 specificity of second-wave clones reaching peak at day 37 remained unverified. That cross-reactive memory joined was suggested by some responding clones appearing in pre-infection memory.

The CDR3 spans 15 residues. The trim removed 4 bases at V and 2 bases at J, leaving 8 bases unmatched. The germline V gene has CDR1 SGHRS and CDR2 YFSETQ. 5'RACE, which relied on constant-segment primers, yielded TCR alpha and TCR beta cDNA libraries carrying sample barcodes and UMIs. In TCRdb, the 5' RACE reads were re-called with MiXCR into one record per CDR3 protein. The table lists about 200,000 distinct CDR3 sequences, about a sixth of them singletons. With regard to this clonotype: No antigen is known for it.

Sequencing input: PBMCs or a T cell subset sorted from them (not recorded which). This receptor was taken from an adult woman who had mild COVID-19 (a few samples of this study predate the infection). Cell type and time point are not known. V is TRBV5-1 and J is TRBJ2-7; 8 positions match TRBD2. The CDR3 bases are TGCGCCAGCAGCCCCTCCGGGGGGGGAACCTACGAGCAGTACTTC. Translation: CASSPSGGGTYEQYF.